The 9 T cell receptor beta chains presented below share a single source sample, sequenced in a study of CD8 T cells in Susac syndrome. The authors reverse transcribed roughly 0.5 to 1 ug RNA with random hexamers. TCRdb re-called the immunoSEQ multiplex PCR reads through MiXCR, storing one row per CDR3 protein. The data show approximately 160,000 distinct CDR3 sequences, 92% seen once. What was sequenced was CD4+ T cells from PBMCs. The receptors were sampled from a human donor in good health.

This chain links TRBV3-1 with TRBJ1-6, with D perhaps matching TRBD1 (5 bases). V was clipped by 4 bases and J by 1 base, with 17 bases between them. The CDR3 has 18 residues. Germline CDR1 is LGHDT and CDR2 is YNNKEL (reference sequence). The DNA for the CDR3 is TGTGCCAGCAGCCTGACTTGGGGGGGGAGGTCCTATAATTCACCCCTCCACTTT. Its translation: CASSLTWGGRSYNSPLHF.

This chain joins TRBV9 and TRBJ1-1; D is uncertain. This CDR3 has 16 residues. CDR1 and CDR2 from the germline V gene are SGDLS and YYNGEE. Trimming cost V 0 bases and J 0 bases, with 12 bases left between them. The CDR3 nucleotides read TGTGCCAGCAGCGTAGAGGGAGCGGTCATGAACACTGAAGCTTTCTTT. Translation gives CASSVEGAVMNTEAFF.

The chain is built from TRBV20-1 and TRBJ2-5; 8 bases are shared with TRBD2. The V gene's germline CDR1 is DFQATT and CDR2 SNEGSKA (reference sequence). This CDR3 contains 16 residues. J was trimmed by 1 base and V by 3 bases; bases with no gene match: 10. The DNA for the CDR3 is TGCAGTGCTAGTGAACTAGCGGCAAGGGCCCAAGAGACCCAGTACTTC. This codes for CSASELAARAQETQYF.

V and J are TRBV27 and TRBJ1-5, with a weak D call TRBD1 (5 bases). Germline values: CDR1 MNHEY, CDR2 SMNVEV (reference sequence). The CDR3 contains 14 residues. Trimming left V 3 bases short and J 5 bases short, with 11 bases between. This CDR3 reads CASSFSGADQPQHF. The CDR3 nucleotides read TGTGCCAGCAGTTTCTCCGGGGCCGATCAGCCCCAGCATTTT.

The table lists this clonotype with a few counts. This chain uses TRBV6-1 with TRBJ2-5, with TRBD1 matching 8 bases. Germline assignment: CDR1 MNHNS and CDR2 SASEGT. Losses at the gene ends were 7 bases for V and 4 bases for J; bases not matched to a gene: 5. This CDR3 is 13 amino acids long. The CDR3 protein is CASNHGQGETQYF. CDR3 coding DNA: TGTGCCAGCAACCACGGACAGGGAGAGACCCAGTACTTC.

J is TRBJ2-7 and V is TRBV7-2, with D possibly matching TRBD2 (6 bases). CDR1 is SGHTA and CDR2 is FQGNSA in the germline V gene. The CDR3 sequence is 15 residues long. Trimming removed 2 bases at V and 4 bases at J, with 15 bases between. The CDR3: CASSLFGGSGYEQYF. The DNA of the CDR3 is TGTGCCAGCAGCTTATTTGGGGGGTCTGGGTACGAGCAGTACTTC.

The chain employs TRBV20-1 and TRBJ2-5, with 7 bases that match TRBD1. The J segment lost 3 bases and the V segment lost 2 bases, leaving 3 bases of the junction unmatched. This CDR3 has 13 amino acids. Germline CDR1 reads DFQATT; CDR2 reads SNEGSKA (reference sequence). The CDR3 DNA reads TGCAGTGCTAGAACCGGGACAGAAGAGACCCAGTACTTC. It specifies CSARTGTEETQYF.

The DNA for the CDR3 is TGTGCCAGCAGCTTTAGCGGGAGGGCCCAGGGTGAGCAGTTCTTC. Amino acid sequence: CASSFSGRAQGEQFF. The chain joins TRBV7-3 to TRBJ2-1, with TRBD2 identical over 11 bases. This CDR3 comprises 15 residues. V lost 3 bases to trimming and J lost 9 bases; unmatched junction nucleotides: 7. Germline CDR1 reads SGHTA; CDR2 reads FQGTGA.

The chain couples TRBV29-1 to TRBJ1-4; D remains ambiguous. The CDR3 contains 13 residues. The V and J ends lost 6 bases and 8 bases respectively, with 16 bases between them. The V gene's germline CDR1 is SQVTM and CDR2 ANQGSEA. The CDR3 bases are TGCAGCGTAGCCGAAGGGCGGGAAGAAAAACTGTTTTTT. Translated: CSVAEGREEKLFF.